The rows below give T cell receptor beta chains drawn from one sample of a study of control samples from healthy donors and cancer patients. TCRdb's table, derived via immunoSEQ multiplex PCR, lists solely in-frame clones and lacks some. Counted here are some 110,000 clones, more than 75% occurring once; the ten biggest clones make up roughly 2.5%. Input material: blood. The receptors come from a woman in her seventies in good health. CDR3s include the opening cysteine and the closing phenylalanine or tryptophan. D genes are given only for firm matches. The size field is filled for only some rows; it gives once, few, many or a size class.

j_call clone_size v_call d_call cdr3_nt cdr3_aa
TRBJ2-1 - TRBV7-2 TRBD2 TGTGCCAGCAGCTTAAGCGGGGGGAGCTACAATGAGCAGTTCTTC CASSLSGGSYNEQFF
TRBJ1-6 - TRBV4-2 - TGTGCCAGCAGCCAAGTAGGGGGGGATGTTATCCCCCTCCACTTT CASSQVGGDVIPLHF
TRBJ2-1 - TRBV11-2 TRBD2 TGTGCCAGCAGCTTAGGTGTCGCTAGCGGGCAGTTCTTC CASSLGVASGQFF
TRBJ1-1 - TRBV9 - TGTGCCAGCAGCGTGGAGCCCCTTGGCACTGAAGCTTTCTTT CASSVEPLGTEAFF
TRBJ1-2 - TRBV19 - TGTGCCAGTAGTGACACAGGGAACTATGGCTACACCTTC CASSDTGNYGYTF
TRBJ2-5 - TRBV7-2 TRBD2 TGTGCCAGCAGCGGACTAGCGGGGGTCGGGGAGACCCAGTACTTC CASSGLAGVGETQYF
TRBJ1-2 - TRBV9 TRBD1 TGTGCCAGCAGCCCTGGGACAGGGGGCGAGTATGGCTACACCTTC CASSPGTGGEYGYTF
TRBJ1-1 - TRBV7-8 - TGTGCCAGCAGCATAAGGGCCTCGGGCAGGGGAGTGAACACTGAAGCTTTCTTT CASSIRASGRGVNTEAFF
TRBJ1-3 once TRBV29-1 - TGCAGCGTTGAGGTACAGCTGGGCGGAAACACCATATATTTT CSVEVQLGGNTIYF
TRBJ1-3 - TRBV9 - TGTGCCAGCAGCGTAGTCGAAGGAATCATATATTTT CASSVVEGIIYF
TRBJ2-7 once TRBV5-1 - TGCGCCAGCAGCTTGGTGGGGGGCCCCTACGAGCAGTACTTC CASSLVGGPYEQYF
TRBJ1-2 - TRBV2 TRBD1 TGTGCCAGCAGCCCGGGACAGGCGACCTATGGCTACACCTTC CASSPGQATYGYTF
TRBJ2-3 - TRBV5-1 - TGCGCCAGCAGCTTGGGGGGGGTCACAGATACGCAGTATTTT CASSLGGVTDTQYF
TRBJ1-1 - TRBV12-3/TRBV12-4 - TGTGCCAGCAGTTTAGGGCAGGAACTAGAAGCTTTCTTT CASSLGQELEAFF
TRBJ2-7 - TRBV15 - TGTGCCACCAGCACCTACAAAGGGGACTACGAGCAGTACTTC CATSTYKGDYEQYF
TRBJ1-1 - TRBV7-3 TRBD1 TGTGCCAGCAGCCCCCAGGGGGGGGCGGAAGCTTTCTTT CASSPQGGAEAFF
TRBJ2-1 - TRBV14 - TGTGCCAGCAGCCAATCTTGGGGGGGGCGGGAGCAGTTCTTC CASSQSWGGREQFF
TRBJ2-7 - TRBV29-1 TRBD1 TGCAGCGCCACCGGGACAGGGTCCTACGAGCAGTACTTC CSATGTGSYEQYF
TRBJ2-4 - TRBV2 TRBD1 TGTGCCAGCAGTGCCCCGGACAGGAGTAAAAACATTCAGTACTTC CASSAPDRSKNIQYF
TRBJ2-7 once TRBV18 TRBD1 TGTGCCAGCTCACCAACAGGGGGCTACGAGCAGTACTTC CASSPTGGYEQYF
TRBJ1-2 - TRBV19 TRBD1 TGTGCGAGTGGGGTCCGGGACAGGGTTTTGGGGGGCTACACCTTC CASGVRDRVLGGYTF
TRBJ2-7 once TRBV6-5 - TGTGCCAGACAGGGTCTCTACGAGCAGTACTTC CARQGLYEQYF
TRBJ1-3 - TRBV11-3 TRBD1 TGTGCCAGCAGCCAAGGACAGGGCTCTGGAAACACCATATATTTT CASSQGQGSGNTIYF
TRBJ2-3 - TRBV3-1/TRBV3-2 - TGTGCCAGCAGCCGTACTACAGATACGCAGTATTTT CASSRTTDTQYF
TRBJ2-5 once TRBV2 - TGTGCCAGCAGTGCCCGATGGGGTTCGCAAGAGACCCAGTACTTC CASSARWGSQETQYF
TRBJ1-3 few TRBV7-2 - TGTGCCAGCAGCTCCTCTTCGGGGTCTGGAAACACCATATATTTT CASSSSSGSGNTIYF
TRBJ1-1 once TRBV9 TRBD1 TGTGCCAGCAGCCGGACAGGGGGGAACACTGAAGCTTTCTTT CASSRTGGNTEAFF
TRBJ2-1 once TRBV19 - TGTGCCAGTAGTATAGGTAGCGGCGGACGCTCCTACAATGAGCAGTTCTTC CASSIGSGGRSYNEQFF
TRBJ2-5 - TRBV14 - TGTGCCAGCAGCCGTTACCAGGGTGAGACCCAGTACTTC CASSRYQGETQYF
TRBJ2-1 few TRBV6-2/TRBV6-3 - TGTGCCAGCAGTTACGGACAGAGCAATGAGCAGTTCTTC CASSYGQSNEQFF
TRBJ1-4 - TRBV29-1 - TGCAGCGCCCAGGGCGCAACTAATGAAAAACTGTTTTTT CSAQGATNEKLFF
TRBJ1-2 - TRBV19 TRBD1 TGTGCCAGTAGTACAGGGGGCAATGGCTACACCTTC CASSTGGNGYTF
TRBJ2-1 - TRBV7-3 TRBD2 TGTGCCAGCAGCCAATGGACTAGCGGGGGGGGGTACAATGAGCAGTTCTTC CASSQWTSGGGYNEQFF
TRBJ1-3 - TRBV28 - TGTGCCAGCAGGGGGGGAGGAAACACCATATATTTT CASRGGGNTIYF
TRBJ1-3 - TRBV25-1 - TGTGCCAGCAGTGCCTCTGGAAACACCATATATTTT CASSASGNTIYF
TRBJ1-4 few TRBV7-2 TRBD1 TGTGCCAGCAGCTTAACGGCCAGGGGGCAGCCTAATGAAAAACTGTTTTTT CASSLTARGQPNEKLFF
TRBJ2-3 - TRBV25-1 - TGTGCCAGCAGTGATCTGGCTAGACCGACAGATACGCAGTATTTT CASSDLARPTDTQYF
TRBJ2-3 once TRBV6-1 - TGTGCCAGCAGTGAACGAGGGGGACGCACAGATACGCAGTATTTT CASSERGGRTDTQYF
TRBJ1-2 - TRBV5-4 - TGTGCCAGCAGCTTGTCGGAAACTGTAGGAGGCTACACCTTC CASSLSETVGGYTF
TRBJ1-2 once TRBV11-2 TRBD1 TGTGCCAGCAGCTTCTCCCTCAGACAGGGGGGTGGCTACACCTTC CASSFSLRQGGGYTF
TRBJ2-7 - TRBV9 - TGTGCCAGCAGCGTAGAGCAGGGAAAGTACGAGCAGTACTTC CASSVEQGKYEQYF
TRBJ2-2 - TRBV5-3 TRBD1 TGTGCCAGAAGCAAACACAGGGGTTCGGCCAACACCGGGGAGCTGTTTTTT CARSKHRGSANTGELFF
TRBJ1-3 few TRBV6-5 - TGTGCCAGCAGTTACGGATGGATTCACTCTGGAAACACCATATATTTT CASSYGWIHSGNTIYF
TRBJ2-2 - TRBV7-6 TRBD2 TGTGCCAGCAGCTTAGGCGTAGCGGGGGGCGCGAACACCGGGGAGCTGTTTTTT CASSLGVAGGANTGELFF
TRBJ2-3 - TRBV2 TRBD2 TGTGCCAGCAGCGTCACAGCGGGGGGAACAGATACGCAGTATTTT CASSVTAGGTDTQYF
TRBJ2-3 once TRBV4-2 TRBD2 TGTGCCAGCAGCCAGGCCACCGGGACTAGCGGGGGGAATACGCAGTATTTT CASSQATGTSGGNTQYF
TRBJ1-5 - TRBV27 TRBD1 TGTGCCAGCAGTTACCCCCCCCTCGGACAGGGCAGGTTTCGGCCCCAGCATTTT CASSYPPLGQGRFRPQHF
TRBJ2-1 - TRBV9 - TGTGCCAGCAGCACACGGGGCAGGGTATTCAACAATGAGCAGTTCTTC CASSTRGRVFNNEQFF
TRBJ1-2 - TRBV29-1 TRBD1 TGCAGCGTTGAAGGAACAGGGGTGATATACTATGGCTACACCTTC CSVEGTGVIYYGYTF
TRBJ1-1 - TRBV10-3 - TGTGCCATCAGTGAACCCATGGGAGGAGCTTTCTTT CAISEPMGGAFF
TRBJ1-2 once TRBV7-9 TRBD1 TGTGCCAGCAGCATGTATCGGACAGGGGGGTATGGCTACACCTTC CASSMYRTGGYGYTF
TRBJ2-1 - TRBV9 - TGTGCCAGCAGCGTAGGACGCTACAATGAGCAGTTCTTC CASSVGRYNEQFF